The present entry profiles one T cell receptor beta chain with its context. As yet, its antigen is unknown. Here immunoSEQ multiplex PCR was the method, and the copy in TCRdb shows in-frame clones only, minus some. The sample lists approximately 65,000 clones, roughly 88% occurring once. This entry is derived from a study of lymphopenia after photon versus proton radiotherapy. Overall study results and limits: Post-nadir TCR diversity decline inversely tracked overall survival among those who died. Proton therapy kept repertoires fairly stable, unlike photons, which gained effector/memory cells. Post-nadir diversity loss with photons came from oligoclonal expansion, particularly CD8+ Temra cells.

The ends lost 6 bases at V and 7 bases at J; junction bases unmatched: 8. Germline CDR1 reads SQVTM; CDR2 reads ANQGSEA. The CDR3 covers 14 residues. This TCR was recovered from a woman aged 65 to 85 with pancreatic cancer. The rearrangement joins TRBV29-1 to TRBJ2-1, with 11 bases identical to TRBD2. The specimen was peripheral blood, collected from a patient treated with photon-based radiotherapy. The chain's CDR3 is CSVPLAGVRNEQFF. The CDR3 coding sequence is TGCAGCGTGCCACTAGCGGGAGTTCGTAATGAGCAGTTCTTC.